These 3 T cell receptor beta chains came from one sample sequenced in a study of CD4 T cells in relation to SARS-CoV-2 and coronaviruses. Unexposed donor CD4+ T cells date from about 2010-2018, before the COVID-19 pandemic. After about 10 days of culture, CD4+ T cells were isolated. Profiling relied on immunoSEQ multiplex PCR, and the TCRdb table lists in-frame clones only, not all of them. The sample includes around 16,000 clones, roughly four fifths of them seen just once. The antigens of these receptors remain unknown. The sequenced sample was CD4+ T cells from PBMCs, cultured in vitro. The receptors originated from a human donor in good health.

The rearrangement links TRBV7-9 to TRBJ2-3; TRBD2 agrees at 12 bases. The CDR3 spans 14 residues. V lost 9 bases to trimming and J lost 2 bases; unmatched junction nucleotides: 3. Germline loops: CDR1 SEHNR, CDR2 FQNEAQ (reference sequence). CDR3 DNA sequence: TGTGCCAGGACTAGCGGGAGTGACACAGATACGCAGTATTTT. Amino acid sequence: CARTSGSDTDTQYF. The full variable domain, its missing parts supplied by reference TRBV7-9 and TRBJ2-3, is DTGVSQNPRHKITKRGQNVTFRCDPISEHNRLYWYRQTLGQGPEFLTYFQNEAQLEKSRLLSDRFSAERPKGSFSTLEIQRTEQGDSAMYLCARTSGSDTDTQYFGPGTRLTVL.

Comments on this clone: This sample includes further DNA sequences coding for the same CDR3. The genes are TRBV5-1 and TRBJ1-1; 9 bases align to TRBD1. Germline V lookup: CDR1 SGHRS, CDR2 YFSETQ. Germline trimming cut 4 bases from V and 4 bases from J; bases unmatched to any gene: 5. The CDR3 consists of 14 residues. The CDR3: CASSDTGGTTEAFF. CDR3 DNA: TGCGCCAGCAGCGACACAGGGGGCACCACTGAAGCTTTCTTT.

The V gene is TRBV4-2, the J gene TRBJ1-4; possibly TRBD1 for D (6 bases). CDR3 length: 17 amino acids. Germline V gene data show CDR1 as LGHNA and CDR2 as YNFKEQ. V was pared by 0 bases and J by 7 bases, with 18 bases between. CDR3 nucleotide sequence: TGTGCCAGCAGCCAAGATGCCCCGGGGGGGGCGATTGAAAAACTGTTTTTT. Its protein product is CASSQDAPGGAIEKLFF.